The source of this TCR beta chain is a study of T cell repertoires in cytomegalovirus infection. Whole-study context: Both CMV infection and a matching HLA type were indicated by public TCR beta signatures. Broader study findings: Individuals carrying CMV plus the relevant HLA were identified by cumulative frequency of public TCR beta families. The ex vivo response was dominated by HLA-C-restricted CMV-specific TCR beta clonotypes.

The sample holds a few counts of this clonotype. Its antigen is not known. TCRdb called the reads again in MiXCR, with one record for every CDR3 protein. The table includes 400,000 or so distinct CDR3 sequences, about a third detected once. The germline V gene has CDR1 MNHEY and CDR2 SMNVEV (reference sequence). Trimming removed 3 bases from V and 4 bases from J, with 15 bases in between. CDR3 length: 16 residues. V and J are TRBV27 and TRBJ2-2, with a weak D call TRBD2 (5 bases). Sequencing was done on a sample of PBMCs. The receptor was isolated from a human donor in good health (CMV status not recorded). Some clones in this sample may be carry-over from other donors' samples. DNA of the CDR3: TGTGCCAGCAGTTTTAGAGGGAAGGCGACCACCGGGGAGCTGTTTTTT. It specifies CASSFRGKATTGELFF.